Given below is one T cell receptor beta chain in context. Its antigen is not identified. This sample is part of a study of T cell repertoires in cytomegalovirus infection. Background on the study: CMV epitopes, recently identified HLA-C-restricted and well-studied HLA-B-restricted, were used. Study observations and caveats: In two of eight donors, the top clonotype was HLA-C-restricted CMV-specific.

Germline assignment: CDR1 LNHDA and CDR2 SQIVND (reference sequence). This CDR3 comprises 12 residues. Trimming removed 3 bases from V and 11 bases from J, with 12 bases in between. TCRdb ran MiXCR on the reads and lists one entry per CDR3 protein. The sample has 700,000 to 850,000 distinct CDR3 sequences; about 30% are singletons. This sequence originates from a human donor in good health (CMV status not recorded). Some clones in this sample may be carry-over from other donors' samples. The V call is TRBV19, the J call TRBJ2-3; D perhaps matches TRBD1 (5 bases). Sequencing was performed on cultured CD8+ T cells from PBMCs, taken from culture after CMV antigen stimulation. CDR3 in amino acids: CASSMADRWQYF. In DNA, the CDR3 is TGTGCCAGTAGTATGGCTGACAGATGGCAGTATTTT.